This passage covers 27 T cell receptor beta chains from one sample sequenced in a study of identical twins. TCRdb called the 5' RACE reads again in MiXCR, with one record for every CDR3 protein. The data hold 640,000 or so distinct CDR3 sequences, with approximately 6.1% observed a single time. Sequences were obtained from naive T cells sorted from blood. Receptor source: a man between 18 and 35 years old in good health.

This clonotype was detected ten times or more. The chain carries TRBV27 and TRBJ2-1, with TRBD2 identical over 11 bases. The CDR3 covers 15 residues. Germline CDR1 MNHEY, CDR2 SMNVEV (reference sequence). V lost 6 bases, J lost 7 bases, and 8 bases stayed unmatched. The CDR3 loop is CASRELAGAKNEQFF. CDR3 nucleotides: TGTGCCAGCAGGGAACTAGCGGGAGCTAAAAATGAGCAGTTCTTC.

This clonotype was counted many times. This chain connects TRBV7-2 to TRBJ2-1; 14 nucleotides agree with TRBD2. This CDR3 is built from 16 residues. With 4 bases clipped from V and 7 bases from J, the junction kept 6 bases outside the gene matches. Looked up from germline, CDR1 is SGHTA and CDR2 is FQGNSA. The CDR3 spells CASSSGLAGASNEQFF. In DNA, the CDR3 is TGTGCCAGCAGCTCGGGACTAGCGGGAGCCTCGAATGAGCAGTTCTTC.

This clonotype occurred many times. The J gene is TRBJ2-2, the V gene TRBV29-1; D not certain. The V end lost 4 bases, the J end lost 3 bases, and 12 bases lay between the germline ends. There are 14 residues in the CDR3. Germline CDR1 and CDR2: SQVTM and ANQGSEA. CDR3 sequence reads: CSVVNRVDTGELFF. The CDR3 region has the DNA TGCAGCGTTGTTAACCGGGTAGACACCGGGGAGCTGTTTTTT.

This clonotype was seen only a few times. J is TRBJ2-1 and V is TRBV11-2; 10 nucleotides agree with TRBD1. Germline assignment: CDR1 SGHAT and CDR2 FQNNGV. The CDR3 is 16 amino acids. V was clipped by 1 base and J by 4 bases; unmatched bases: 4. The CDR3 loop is CASSLVMGQGYNEQFF. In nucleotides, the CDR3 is TGTGCCAGCAGCTTAGTTATGGGACAGGGGTACAATGAGCAGTTCTTC.

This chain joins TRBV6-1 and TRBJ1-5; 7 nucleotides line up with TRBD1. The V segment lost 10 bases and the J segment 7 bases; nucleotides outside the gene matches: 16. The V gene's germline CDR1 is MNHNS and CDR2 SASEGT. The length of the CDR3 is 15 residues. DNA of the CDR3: TGTGCCACCTCGCATAGACAGGGACTAAACCAGCCCCAGCATTTT. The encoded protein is CATSHRQGLNQPQHF.

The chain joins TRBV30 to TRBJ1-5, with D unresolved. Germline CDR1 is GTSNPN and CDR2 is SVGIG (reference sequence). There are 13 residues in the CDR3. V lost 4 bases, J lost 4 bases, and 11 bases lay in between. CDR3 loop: CAWKKNSNQPQHF. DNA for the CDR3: TGTGCCTGGAAGAAAAACTCGAATCAGCCCCAGCATTTT.

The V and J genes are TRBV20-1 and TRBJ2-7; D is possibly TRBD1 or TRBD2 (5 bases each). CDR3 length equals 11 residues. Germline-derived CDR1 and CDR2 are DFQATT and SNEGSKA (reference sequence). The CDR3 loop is CSARVPGSEDV. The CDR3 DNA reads TGCAGTGCTAGAGTTCCAGGGTCGGAGGACGTC.

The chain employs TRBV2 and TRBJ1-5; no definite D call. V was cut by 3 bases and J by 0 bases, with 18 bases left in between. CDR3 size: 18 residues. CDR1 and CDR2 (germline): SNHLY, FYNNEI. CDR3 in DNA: TGTGCCAGCAGTGAGGGATATATCTCACTATATAGCAATCAGCCCCAGCATTTT. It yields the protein CASSEGYISLYSNQPQHF.

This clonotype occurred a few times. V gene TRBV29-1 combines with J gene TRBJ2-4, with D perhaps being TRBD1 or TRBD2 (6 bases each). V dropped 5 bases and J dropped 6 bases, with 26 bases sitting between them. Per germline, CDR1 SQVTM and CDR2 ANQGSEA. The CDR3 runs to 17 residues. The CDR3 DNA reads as TGCAGCGTTCCGGCGGGACACTCCGGAGGAGCGCTAAACATTCAGTACTTC. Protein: CSVPAGHSGGALNIQYF.

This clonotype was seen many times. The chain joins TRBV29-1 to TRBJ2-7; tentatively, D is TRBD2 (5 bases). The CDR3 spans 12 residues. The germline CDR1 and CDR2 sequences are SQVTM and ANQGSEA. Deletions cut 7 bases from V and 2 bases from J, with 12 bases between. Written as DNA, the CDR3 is TGCAGCGCCGTGGACTCTACCTACGAGCAGTACGTC. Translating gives CSAVDSTYEQYV.

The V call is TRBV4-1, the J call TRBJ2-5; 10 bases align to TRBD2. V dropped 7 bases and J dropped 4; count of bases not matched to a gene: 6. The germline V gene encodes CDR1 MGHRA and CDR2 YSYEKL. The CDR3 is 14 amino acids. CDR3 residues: CASNPRLAGETQYF. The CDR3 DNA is TGCGCCAGCAACCCGAGACTAGCGGGAGAGACCCAGTACTTC.

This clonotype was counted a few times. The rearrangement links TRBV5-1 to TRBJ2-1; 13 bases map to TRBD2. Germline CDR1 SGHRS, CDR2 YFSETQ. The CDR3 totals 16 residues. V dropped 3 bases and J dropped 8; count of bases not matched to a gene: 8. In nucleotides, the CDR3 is TGCGCCAGCAGCTCATTGGGGACTAGCGGGAACGATGAGCAGTTCTTC. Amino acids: CASSSLGTSGNDEQFF.

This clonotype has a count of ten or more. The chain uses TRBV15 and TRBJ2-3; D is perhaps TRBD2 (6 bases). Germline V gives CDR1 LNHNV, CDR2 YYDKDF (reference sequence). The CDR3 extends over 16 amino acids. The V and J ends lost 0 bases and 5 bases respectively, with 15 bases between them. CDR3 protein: CATSRDGGSVGDTQYF. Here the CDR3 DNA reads TGTGCCACCAGCAGAGATGGAGGGTCCGTAGGAGATACGCAGTATTTT.

As DNA, the CDR3 is TGTGCCAGCAGCCAAAATTCCGAAACTAATGAAAAACTGTTTTTT. This gives the protein CASSQNSETNEKLFF. The chain uses TRBV3-1 and TRBJ1-4; no clear D. Trimming cost V 2 bases and J 1 base, with 8 bases left between them. CDR1 LGHDT and CDR2 YNNKEL come from the germline V gene (reference sequence). The CDR3 loop spans 15 amino acids.

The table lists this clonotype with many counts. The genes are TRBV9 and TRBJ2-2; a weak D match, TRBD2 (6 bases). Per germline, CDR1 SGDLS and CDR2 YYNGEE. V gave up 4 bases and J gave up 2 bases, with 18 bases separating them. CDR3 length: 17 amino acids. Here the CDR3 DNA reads TGTGCCAGCAGCTGGACTACCCGATCCATCAACACCGGGGAGCTGTTTTTT. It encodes CASSWTTRSINTGELFF.

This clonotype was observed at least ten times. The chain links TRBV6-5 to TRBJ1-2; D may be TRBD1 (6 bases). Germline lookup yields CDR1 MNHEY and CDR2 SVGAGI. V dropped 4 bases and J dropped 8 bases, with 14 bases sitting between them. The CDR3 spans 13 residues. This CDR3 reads CASSSRGGNGYTF. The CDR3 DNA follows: TGTGCCAGCAGTTCGCGAGGGGGGAACGGCTACACCTTC.

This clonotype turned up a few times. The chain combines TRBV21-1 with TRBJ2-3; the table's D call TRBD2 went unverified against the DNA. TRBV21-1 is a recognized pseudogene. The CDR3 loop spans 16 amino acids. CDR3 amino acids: CASSPPTPTIRDTQYF. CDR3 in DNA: TGTGCCAGCAGCCCTCCGACTCCCACGATCAGAGATACGCAGTATTTT.

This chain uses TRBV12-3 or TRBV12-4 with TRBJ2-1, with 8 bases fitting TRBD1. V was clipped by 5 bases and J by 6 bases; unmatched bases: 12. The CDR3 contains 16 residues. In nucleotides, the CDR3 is TGTGCCAGCAGTCTTACTTTTGGACAGGGCCGCAATGAGCAGTTCTTC. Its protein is CASSLTFGQGRNEQFF.

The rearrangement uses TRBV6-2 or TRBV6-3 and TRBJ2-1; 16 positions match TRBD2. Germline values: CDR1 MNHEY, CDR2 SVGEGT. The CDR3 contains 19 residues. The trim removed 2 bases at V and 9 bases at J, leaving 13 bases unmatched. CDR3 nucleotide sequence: TGTGCCAGCAGTTACGGGACTAGCGGGAGGGCCTCAAGGGGTCCTGAGCAGTTCTTC. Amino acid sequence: CASSYGTSGRASRGPEQFF.

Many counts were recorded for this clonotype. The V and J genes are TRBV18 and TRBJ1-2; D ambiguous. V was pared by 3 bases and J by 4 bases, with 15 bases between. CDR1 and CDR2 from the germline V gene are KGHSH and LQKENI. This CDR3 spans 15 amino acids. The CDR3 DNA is TGTGCCAGCTCACCTGCGGTACGGTCGATCTATGGCTACACCTTC. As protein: CASSPAVRSIYGYTF.

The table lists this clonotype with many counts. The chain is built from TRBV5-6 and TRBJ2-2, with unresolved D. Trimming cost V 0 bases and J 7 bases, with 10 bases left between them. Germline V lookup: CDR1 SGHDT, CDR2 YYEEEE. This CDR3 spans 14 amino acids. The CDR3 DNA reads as TGTGCCAGCAGCTTGGGGATGGTCGTCGGGGAGCTGTTTTTT. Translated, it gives CASSLGMVVGELFF.

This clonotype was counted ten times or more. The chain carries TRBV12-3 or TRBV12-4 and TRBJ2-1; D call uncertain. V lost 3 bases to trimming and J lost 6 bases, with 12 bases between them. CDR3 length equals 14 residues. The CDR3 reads CASSFLSFSNEQFF. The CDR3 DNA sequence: TGTGCCAGCAGTTTTCTTAGTTTCTCCAATGAGCAGTTCTTC.

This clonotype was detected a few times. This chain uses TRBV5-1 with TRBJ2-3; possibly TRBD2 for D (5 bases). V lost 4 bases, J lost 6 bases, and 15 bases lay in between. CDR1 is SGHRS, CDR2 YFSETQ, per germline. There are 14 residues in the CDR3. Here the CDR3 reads CASSDYATQDTQYF. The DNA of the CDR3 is TGCGCCAGCAGCGACTATGCGACTCAGGATACGCAGTATTTT.

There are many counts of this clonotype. CDR3 sequence: CASSLGREDGYTF. For the CDR3, the DNA is TGTGCCAGCAGCTTAGGTAGGGAGGACGGCTACACCTTC. J is TRBJ1-2 and V is TRBV7-9; no firm D call. The germline V gene encodes CDR1 SEHNR and CDR2 FQNEAQ (reference sequence). The CDR3 is 13 residues long. Trimming took off 1 base at V and 8 bases at J, with 11 bases between the two ends.

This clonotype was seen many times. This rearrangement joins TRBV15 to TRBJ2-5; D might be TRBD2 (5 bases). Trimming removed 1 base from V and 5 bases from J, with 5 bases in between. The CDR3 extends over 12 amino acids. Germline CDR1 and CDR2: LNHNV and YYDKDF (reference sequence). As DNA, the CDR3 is TGTGCCACCAGCAGAGGGGAGGAGACCCAGTACTTC. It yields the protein CATSRGEETQYF. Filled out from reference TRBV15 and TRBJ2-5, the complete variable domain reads DAMVIQNPRYQVTQFGKPVTLSCSQTLNHNVMYWYQQKSSQAPKLLFHYYDKDFNNEADTPDNFQSRRPNTSFCFLDIRSPGLGDTAMYLCATSRGEETQYFGPGTRLLVL.

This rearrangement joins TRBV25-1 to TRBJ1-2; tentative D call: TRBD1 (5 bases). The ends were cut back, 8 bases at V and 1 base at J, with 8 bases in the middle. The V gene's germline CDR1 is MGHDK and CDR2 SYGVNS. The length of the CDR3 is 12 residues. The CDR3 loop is CASLGGNYGYTF. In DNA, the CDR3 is TGTGCCAGCCTCGGGGGTAACTATGGCTACACCTTC.

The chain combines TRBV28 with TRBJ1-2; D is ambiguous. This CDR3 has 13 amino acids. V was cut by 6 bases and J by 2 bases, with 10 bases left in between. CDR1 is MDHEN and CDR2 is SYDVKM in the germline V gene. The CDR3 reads CASRDGRNYGYTF. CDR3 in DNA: TGTGCCAGCAGGGACGGACGGAACTATGGCTACACCTTC.